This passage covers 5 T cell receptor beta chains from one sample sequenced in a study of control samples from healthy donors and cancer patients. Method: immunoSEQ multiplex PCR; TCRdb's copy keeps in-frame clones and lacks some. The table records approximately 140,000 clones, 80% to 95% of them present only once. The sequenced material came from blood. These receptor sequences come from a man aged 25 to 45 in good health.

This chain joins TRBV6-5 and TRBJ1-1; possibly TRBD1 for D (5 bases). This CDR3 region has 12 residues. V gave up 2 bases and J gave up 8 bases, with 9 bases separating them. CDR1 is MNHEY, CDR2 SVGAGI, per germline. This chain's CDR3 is CASSYEGKEAFF. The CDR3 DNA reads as TGTGCCAGCAGTTACGAGGGGAAGGAAGCTTTCTTT.

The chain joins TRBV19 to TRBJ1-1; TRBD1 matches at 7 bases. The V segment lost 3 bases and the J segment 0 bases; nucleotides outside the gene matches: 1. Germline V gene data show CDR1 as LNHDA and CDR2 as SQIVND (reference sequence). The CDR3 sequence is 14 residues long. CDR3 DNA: TGTGCCAGTAGTATGGACAGGATGAACACTGAAGCTTTCTTT. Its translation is CASSMDRMNTEAFF.

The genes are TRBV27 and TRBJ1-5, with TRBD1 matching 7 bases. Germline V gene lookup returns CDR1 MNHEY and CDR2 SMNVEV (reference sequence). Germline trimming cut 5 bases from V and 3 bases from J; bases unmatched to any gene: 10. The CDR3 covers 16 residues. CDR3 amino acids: CASSPQTGAFNQPQHF. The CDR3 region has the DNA TGTGCCAGCAGTCCCCAAACAGGGGCTTTCAATCAGCCCCAGCATTTT.

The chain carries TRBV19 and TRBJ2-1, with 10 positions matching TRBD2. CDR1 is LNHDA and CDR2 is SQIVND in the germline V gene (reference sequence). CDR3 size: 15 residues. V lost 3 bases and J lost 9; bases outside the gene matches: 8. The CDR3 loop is CASSISVLAGAEQFF. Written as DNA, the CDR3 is TGTGCCAGTAGTATCTCGGTCCTAGCGGGAGCTGAGCAGTTCTTC.

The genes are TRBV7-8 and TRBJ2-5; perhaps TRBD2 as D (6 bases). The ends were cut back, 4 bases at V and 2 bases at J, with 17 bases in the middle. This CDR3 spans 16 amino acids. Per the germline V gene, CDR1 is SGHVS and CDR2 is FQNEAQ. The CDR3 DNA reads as TGTGCCAGCAGCTCTAGACTAGTAGAGAGACAAGAGACCCAGTACTTC. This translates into CASSSRLVERQETQYF.